This T cell receptor (beta chain) was identified in a study of OX40 agonist ivuxolimab in advanced cancers. Context from the whole study: Ivuxolimab was a fully human IgG2 agonistic monoclonal antibody targeting the costimulatory receptor OX40 (CD134). Intravenous ivuxolimab was administered to patients every 2 weeks at six dose levels: 0.01, 0.1, 0.3, 1.5, 3 and 10 mg/kg. Of the roughly 51 patients in dose escalation, around 19 had hepatocellular carcinoma, about 15 had melanoma, 9 had renal cell carcinoma and 9 had head and neck cancer. Partial responses occurred in three dose-escalation patients, of whom one had hepatocellular carcinoma and two had cutaneous melanoma. The purpose of peripheral TCRbeta sequencing was to test whether ivuxolimab changed TCR sequence diversity and led to clonal T-cell expansion. Prior anti-PD-1, anti-PD-L1 or anti-CTLA-4 therapy was permitted, and approximately 40% of dose-escalation patients had received checkpoint inhibitors. The paper reports the monotherapy dose-escalation portion (N of about 54 patients) of the phase I ivuxolimab trial. A male proportion of 82.7% and a mean age of 60 years, ranging from 23 to 79, were recorded for the dose-escalation cohort.

Genomic DNA was extracted from sorted cells for sequencing of the TCRbeta CDR3 region. TCRbeta CDR3 regions were sequenced using the immunoSEQ Assay. This is the immuneACCESS table as TCRdb keeps it, with only in-frame sequences that have V and J called. A part of the clones is gone; compared with another copy, unresolved V genes explain less than half, and the rest is unexplained. This sample lists roughly 80,000 clones; around 88% were detected once. About 0.73% of the sample is in the top ten clones. The junction carries 10 bases between V and J, which are trimmed by 5 bases and 1 base respectively. The CDR3 spans 14 residues, from the cysteine through the phenylalanine. Left in the record is the CDR3 DNA by itself, 42 bases read in frame from the first base. CDR1 and CDR2, per the germline V gene, are MNHNS and SASEGT. Remarks on this clone: Its recognized antigen is unknown. Base qualities are not recorded, but no much larger clone differs from it by a single base.

Broad study findings and their caveats: Antigen specificity was not determined for the clonally expanded peripheral T cells. After ivuxolimab, CD8+ T cells had more expanded clones than CD4+ T cells on average. In partial responders in the 0.1-3.0 mg/kg groups, normalized peripheral clonal expansion was found to be among the lowest, especially among CD8+ T cells. Low levels of normalized T-cell clonal expansion were also shown by some nonresponding patients. At doses of 0.1 to 3.0 mg/kg, clonal expansion of both CD4+ and CD8+ T cells in blood was seen between baseline and week 6.

The trial excluded patients who had a history of autoimmune disease or were on systemic immunosuppression. Peripheral blood for TCR sequencing was drawn from every dose cohort at baseline, at cycle 4 day 1 and at cycle 7 day 1. The samples were taken from a phase I, first-in-human, multicenter, open-label dose-escalation trial of ivuxolimab. The trial enrolled adults with locally advanced or metastatic head and neck squamous cell, hepatocellular, melanoma or renal cell carcinoma. Before TCR sequencing, CD4+ and CD8+ T cells were separately sorted from peripheral blood. The chain uses TRBV6-1 and TRBJ2-3, with TRBD1 tentatively as D gene (5 bases match). Sample: CD4+ or CD8+ T cells sorted from blood, taken in a trial of the OX40 agonist ivuxolimab. The source is an adult with an advanced solid tumor such as melanoma, head and neck, liver or kidney cancer. The CDR3 is CASSPGYGTDTQYF. The DNA sequence is as follows: TGTGCCAGCAGTCCAGGGTACGGCACAGATACGCAGTATTTT.